The entry that follows covers one TCR beta chain sequence. What it binds is unknown. This entry comes from a study of T cells after yellow fever vaccination. Study-wide results and limits: Boosting was followed by the reappearance of most primary-vaccination clones (around 95% CD4, about 88% CD8). The study noted that FACS-sorted repertoires could contain abundant clonotypes contaminating from the bulk population. Secondary responses were weaker yet peaked faster, day 5 versus 15.

Synthesis of TCR cDNA relied on 5'RACE template switching, which attached a universal primer site and UMIs. TCRdb ran MiXCR on the 5' RACE reads and lists one entry per CDR3 protein. The repertoire consists of a few hundred thousand distinct CDR3 sequences, with 3.5% to 4.5% occurring once and the leading ten covering roughly 24%. Germline V lookup: CDR1 DFQATT, CDR2 SNEGSKA (reference sequence). V was clipped by 3 bases and J by 11 bases; unmatched bases: 2. This CDR3 contains 13 residues. This sequence joins TRBV20-1 and TRBJ2-2; the match to TRBD2 covers 14 bases. The sequence was obtained from a man aged 18 to 29 who received the YFV17D yellow fever vaccine. This material consisted of PBMCs, taken 5 days after the yellow fever booster vaccination. CDR3 region: CSARTSGGVELFF. CDR3 bases: TGCAGTGCTAGGACTAGCGGGGGGGTAGAGCTGTTTTTT.